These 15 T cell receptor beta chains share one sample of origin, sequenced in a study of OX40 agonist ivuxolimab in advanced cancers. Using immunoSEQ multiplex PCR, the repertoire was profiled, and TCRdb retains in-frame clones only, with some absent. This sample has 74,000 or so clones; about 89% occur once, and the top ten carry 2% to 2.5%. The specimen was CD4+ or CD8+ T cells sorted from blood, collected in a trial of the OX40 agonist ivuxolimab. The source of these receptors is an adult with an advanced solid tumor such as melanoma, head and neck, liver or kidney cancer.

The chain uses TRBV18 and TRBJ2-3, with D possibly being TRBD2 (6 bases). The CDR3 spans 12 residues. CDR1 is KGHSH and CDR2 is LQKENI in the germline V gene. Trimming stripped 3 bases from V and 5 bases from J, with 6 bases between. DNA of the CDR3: TGTGCCAGCTCACCCGGGGGAGATACGCAGTATTTT. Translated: CASSPGGDTQYF.

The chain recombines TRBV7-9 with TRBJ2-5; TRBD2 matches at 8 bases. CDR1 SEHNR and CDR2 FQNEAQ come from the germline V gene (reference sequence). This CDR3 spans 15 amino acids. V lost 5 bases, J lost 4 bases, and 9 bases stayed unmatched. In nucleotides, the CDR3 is TGTGCCAGCAGCCGCACCGGGGGGGCCGGAGAGACCCAGTACTTC. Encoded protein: CASSRTGGAGETQYF.

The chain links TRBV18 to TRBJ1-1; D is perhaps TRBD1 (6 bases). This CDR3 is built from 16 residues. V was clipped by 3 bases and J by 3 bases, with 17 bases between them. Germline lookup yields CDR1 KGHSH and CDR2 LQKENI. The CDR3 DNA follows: TGTGCCAGCTCACCTCTCGCAGGGGCGCGCGACACTGAAGCTTTCTTT. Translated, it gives CASSPLAGARDTEAFF.

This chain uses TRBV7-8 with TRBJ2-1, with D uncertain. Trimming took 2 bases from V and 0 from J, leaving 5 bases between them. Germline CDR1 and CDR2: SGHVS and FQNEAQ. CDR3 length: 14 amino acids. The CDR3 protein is CASSLRSSYNEQFF. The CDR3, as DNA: TGTGCCAGCAGCTTAAGGAGCTCCTACAATGAGCAGTTCTTC.

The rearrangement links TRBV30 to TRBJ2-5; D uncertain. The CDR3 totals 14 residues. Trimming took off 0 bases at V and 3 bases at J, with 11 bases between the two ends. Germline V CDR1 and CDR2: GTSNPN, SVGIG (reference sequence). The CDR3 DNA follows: TGTGCCTGGAGTGTAACTACACAAGAAGAGACCCAGTACTTC. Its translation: CAWSVTTQEETQYF.

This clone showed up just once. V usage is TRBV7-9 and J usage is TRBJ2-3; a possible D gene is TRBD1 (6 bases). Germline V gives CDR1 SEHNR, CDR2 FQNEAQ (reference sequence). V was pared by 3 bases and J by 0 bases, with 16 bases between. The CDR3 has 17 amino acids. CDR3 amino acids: CASSFSLGQISTDTQYF. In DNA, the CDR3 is TGTGCCAGCAGCTTCTCACTTGGACAGATTAGCACAGATACGCAGTATTTT. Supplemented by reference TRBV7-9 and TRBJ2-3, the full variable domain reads DTGVSQNPRHKITKRGQNVTFRCDPISEHNRLYWYRQTLGQGPEFLTYFQNEAQLEKSRLLSDRFSAERPKGSFSTLEIQRTEQGDSAMYLCASSFSLGQISTDTQYFGPGTRLTVL.

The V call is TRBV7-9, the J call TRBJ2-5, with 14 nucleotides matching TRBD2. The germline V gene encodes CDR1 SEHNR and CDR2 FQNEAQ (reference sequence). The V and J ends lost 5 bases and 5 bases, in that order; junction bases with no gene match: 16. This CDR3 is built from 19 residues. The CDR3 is CASSKPSGLAGAGRETQYF. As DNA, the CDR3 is TGTGCCAGCAGCAAACCCTCGGGACTAGCGGGAGCGGGCCGGGAGACCCAGTACTTC.

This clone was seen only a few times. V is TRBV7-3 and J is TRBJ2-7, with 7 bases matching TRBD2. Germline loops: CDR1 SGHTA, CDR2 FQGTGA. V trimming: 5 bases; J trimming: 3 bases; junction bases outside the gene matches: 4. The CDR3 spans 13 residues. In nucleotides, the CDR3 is TGTGCCAGCAGCCCTAGCGGCGGCTACGAGCAGTACTTC. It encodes CASSPSGGYEQYF.

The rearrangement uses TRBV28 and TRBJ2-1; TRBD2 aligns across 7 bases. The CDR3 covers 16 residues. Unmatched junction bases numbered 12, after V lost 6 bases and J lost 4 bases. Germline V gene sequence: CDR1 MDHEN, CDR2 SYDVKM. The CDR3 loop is CASRGTLAVPYNEQFF. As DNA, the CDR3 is TGTGCCAGCAGGGGAACTCTAGCGGTACCGTACAATGAGCAGTTCTTC. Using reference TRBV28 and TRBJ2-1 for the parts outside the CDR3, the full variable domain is DVKVTQSSRYLVKRTGEKVFLECVQDMDHENMFWYRQDPGLGLRLIYFSYDVKMKEKGDIPEGYSVSREKKERFSLILESASTNQTSMYLCASRGTLAVPYNEQFFGPGTRLTVL.

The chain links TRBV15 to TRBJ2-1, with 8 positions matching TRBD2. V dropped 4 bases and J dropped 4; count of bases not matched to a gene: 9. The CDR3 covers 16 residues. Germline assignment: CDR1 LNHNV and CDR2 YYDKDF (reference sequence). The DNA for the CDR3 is TGTGCCACCAGCAAAGTAGGTAGCGGGGTATACAATGAGCAGTTCTTC. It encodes CATSKVGSGVYNEQFF. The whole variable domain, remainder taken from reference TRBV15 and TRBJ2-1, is DAMVIQNPRYQVTQFGKPVTLSCSQTLNHNVMYWYQQKSSQAPKLLFHYYDKDFNNEADTPDNFQSRRPNTSFCFLDIRSPGLGDTAMYLCATSKVGSGVYNEQFFGPGTRLTVL.

The CDR3 here is CASSDSGGVTRDTQYF. The CDR3 region has the DNA TGTGCCAGCAGTGACTCGGGCGGGGTGACACGAGATACGCAGTATTTT. This chain connects TRBV6-4 to TRBJ2-3; a weak D match, TRBD2 (6 bases). The CDR3 has 16 amino acids. Trimming pared 0 bases from V and 5 bases from J, leaving 15 bases between. Germline V gene sequence: CDR1 MRHNA, CDR2 SNTAGT.

CDR3 loop: CASSRLAGSGNTIYF. The CDR3 DNA reads TGTGCCAGCAGTCGTTTGGCAGGGAGTGGAAACACCATATATTTT. J is TRBJ1-3 and V is TRBV5-6; possibly TRBD1 for D (5 bases). The CDR3 is 15 amino acids. Germline CDR1 is SGHDT and CDR2 is YYEEEE. Trimming removed 5 bases at V and 3 bases at J, with 15 bases between.

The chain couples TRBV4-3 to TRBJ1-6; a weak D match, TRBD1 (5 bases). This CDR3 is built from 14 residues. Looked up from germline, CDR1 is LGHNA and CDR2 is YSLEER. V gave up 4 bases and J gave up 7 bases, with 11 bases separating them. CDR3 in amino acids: CASSPSGGNSPLHF. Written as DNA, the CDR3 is TGCGCCAGCAGCCCGTCGGGGGGGAATTCACCCCTCCACTTT.

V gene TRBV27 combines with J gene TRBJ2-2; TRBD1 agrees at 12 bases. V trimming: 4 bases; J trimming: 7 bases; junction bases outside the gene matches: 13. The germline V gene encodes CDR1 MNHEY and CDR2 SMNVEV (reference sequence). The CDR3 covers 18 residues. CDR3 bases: TGTGCCAGCAGTTCCCGTGGGGACAGGGGGCGGACTCGCGGGGAGCTGTTTTTT. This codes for CASSSRGDRGRTRGELFF.

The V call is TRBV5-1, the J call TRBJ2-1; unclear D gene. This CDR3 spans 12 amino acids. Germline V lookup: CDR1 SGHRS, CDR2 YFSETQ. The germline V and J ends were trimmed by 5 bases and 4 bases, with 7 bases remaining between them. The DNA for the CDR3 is TGCGCCAGCAGTGAACAGTACAATGAGCAGTTCTTC. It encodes CASSEQYNEQFF. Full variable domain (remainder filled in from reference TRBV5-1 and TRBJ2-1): KAGVTQTPRYLIKTRGQQVTLSCSPISGHRSVSWYQQTPGQGLQFLFEYFSETQRNKGNFPGRFSGRQFSNSRSEMNVSTLELGDSALYLCASSEQYNEQFFGPGTRLTVL.